One and the same sample provided the 18 T cell receptor beta chains below, sequenced in a study of blood T cells in healthy people across ages (dated by TCRdb to 2015 to 2017). To prepare the library, 5' RACE was applied. Sequencing relied on an Illumina HiSeq 2500. A second PCR of roughly 7 to 11 cycles was performed with a sample-barcoded 5' primer and a J-beta primer mix. Clones were called with MiXCR by TCRdb after fastp trimmed the public reads at Q25, and only in-frame beta chains were retained. Rows with one shared CDR3 protein collapse into an entry with the most common genes and DNA. Counted in this sample were roughly 720,000 distinct CDR3 sequences; about 55% of them appeared once. The top ten constitute around 41% of the sample. The sample comprised blood. The receptor set was obtained from a man aged 80 or over in good health.

About this clonotype: A much bigger clone sits one base away, suggesting this may be a read error. The gene calls are TRBV5-6 and TRBJ1-2, with TRBD1 as a possible D gene (5 bases). The CDR3 runs to 14 residues. Germline V lookup: CDR1 SGHDT, CDR2 YYEEEE. V was cut by 2 bases and J by 7 bases, with 15 bases left in between. The CDR3 sequence is CASSLRGVVAGYTF. The CDR3 DNA follows: TGTGCCAGCAGCTTACGGGGGGTGGTGGCTGGCTACACCTTC.

A note on this clonotype: This could be a read error, since a much larger clone is one nucleotide away. The rearrangement joins TRBV7-2 to TRBJ2-1; 10 bases are a match to TRBD2. The length of the CDR3 is 17 residues. Looked up from germline, CDR1 is SGHTA and CDR2 is FQGNSA. V lost 2 bases and J lost 5; bases outside the gene matches: 9. Here the CDR3 reads CASSLRSSGRVDNEQFF. The CDR3 DNA reads TGTGCCAGCAGCTTACGTTCTAGCGGGAGAGTCGACAATGAGCAGTTCTTC.

V gene TRBV5-6 combines with J gene TRBJ2-5, with D possibly being TRBD1 (5 bases). Germline CDR1 and CDR2: SGHDT and YYEEEE. The CDR3 spans 17 residues. Trimming removed 0 bases at V and 0 bases at J, with 15 bases between. The CDR3 DNA reads TGTGCCAGCAGCTTGGGGGGCAGGGCTTTGTACCAAGAGACCCAGTACTTC. Translating it yields CASSLGGRALYQETQYF.

This clonotype has a handful of counts. This chain connects TRBV6-5 to TRBJ2-5, with 8 positions matching TRBD1. The J call is doubtful: the DNA matches TRBJ2-7 better. The germline gives CDR1 MNHEY, CDR2 SVGAGI. The CDR3 spans 14 residues. As DNA, the CDR3 is TGTGCCAGCAGTAGGGGACAGGTCTCCTACGAGCAGTACTTC. It is translated as CASSRGQVSYEQYF.

The chain joins TRBV12-3 or TRBV12-4 to TRBJ1-2; the match to TRBD1 covers 7 bases. CDR3 length: 14 residues. Losses at the gene ends were 5 bases for V and 8 bases for J; bases not matched to a gene: 11. CDR3 coding DNA: TGTGCCAGCAGTCCGGACAGGCGCCTCGGAGGCTACACCTTC. Encoded protein: CASSPDRRLGGYTF.

The chain couples TRBV7-2 to TRBJ2-7, with D possibly matching TRBD2 (6 bases). CDR1 SGHTA and CDR2 FQGNSA come from the germline V gene. V was pared by 1 base and J by 1 base, with 20 bases between. The CDR3 runs 18 residues. The CDR3 sequence: CASSLVGGGSGISYEQYF. In DNA, the CDR3 is TGTGCCAGCAGCTTAGTGGGGGGTGGTAGCGGAATTTCCTACGAGCAGTACTTC.

This chain connects TRBV6-1 to TRBJ2-3, with 10 nucleotides matching TRBD1. V shed 6 bases, J shed 6 bases, and the junction held 9 bases outside the gene matches. The CDR3 loop spans 15 amino acids. Germline-derived CDR1 and CDR2 are MNHNS and SASEGT. The CDR3 loop is CASRRETGGADTQYF. The CDR3 nucleotides read TGTGCCAGCAGACGGGAGACAGGGGGCGCGGATACGCAGTATTTT.

About this clonotype itself: The junction differs from germline at one of its ends, possibly a read error. J is TRBJ1-6 and V is TRBV5-1; D is uncertain. The CDR3 is 15 amino acids. The germline CDR1 and CDR2 sequences are SGHRS and YFSETQ. Written as DNA, the CDR3 is TGCGCCGGCAGCCCTGGGGATCAACTTAATTCACCCCTCCACTTT. Residues: CAGSPGDQLNSPLHF. The variable domain in full, completed from reference TRBV5-1 and TRBJ1-6, reads KAGVTQTPRYLIKTRGQQVTLSCSPISGHRSVSWYQQTPGQGLQFLFEYFSETQRNKGNFPGRFSGRQFSNSRSEMNVSTLELGDSALYLCAGSPGDQLNSPLHFGNGTRLTVT.

This chain uses TRBV7-3 with TRBJ1-6, with 7 bases matching TRBD1. CDR1 and CDR2 (germline): SGHTA, FQGTGA. V lost 4 bases, J lost 10 bases, and 10 bases stayed unmatched. There are 15 residues in the CDR3. CDR3 nucleotide sequence: TGTGCCAGCAGCTCAAGACAGGGACCAGACTCACCCCTCCACTTT. It codes for CASSSRQGPDSPLHF.

This clonotype was seen only a few times. The chain carries TRBV7-2 and TRBJ2-4; TRBD1 agrees at 8 bases. This CDR3 spans 16 amino acids. With V trimmed by 5 bases and J by 0 bases, 6 bases remained unmatched. Germline V gives CDR1 SGHTA, CDR2 FQGNSA. The CDR3 region is CASSLGDRRAKNIQYF. CDR3 nucleotide sequence: TGTGCCAGCAGCCTCGGGGACAGGAGAGCCAAAAACATTCAGTACTTC.

The genes are TRBV20-1 and TRBJ2-7, with a possible D match to TRBD1 (5 bases). Looked up from germline, CDR1 is DFQATT and CDR2 is SNEGSKA (reference sequence). There are 13 residues in the CDR3. The V end was cut by 2 bases, the J end by 3 bases, with 11 bases between. CDR3 protein: CSARPREGYEQYF. CDR3 sequence (DNA): TGCAGTGCTAGACCCAGGGAAGGCTACGAGCAGTACTTC.

The chain uses TRBV27 and TRBJ1-2; 8 bases agree with TRBD1. With V trimmed by 5 bases and J by 3 bases, 8 bases remained unmatched. The germline gives CDR1 MNHEY, CDR2 SMNVEV (reference sequence). CDR3 size: 15 residues. CDR3 residues: CASSLEQGDDYGYTF. As DNA, the CDR3 is TGTGCCAGCAGTCTAGAACAGGGGGACGACTATGGCTACACCTTC.

This clonotype was seen only a few times. The chain joins TRBV7-2 to TRBJ2-1; D is ambiguous. Germline V gene data show CDR1 as SGHTA and CDR2 as FQGNSA. V lost 1 base, J lost 6 bases, and 7 bases lay in between. This CDR3 has 13 amino acids. The CDR3: CASSLEIANEQFF. CDR3 DNA sequence: TGTGCCAGCAGCTTAGAAATAGCCAATGAGCAGTTCTTC.

This chain links TRBV6-1 with TRBJ2-1, with TRBD2 matching 8 bases. Germline V lookup: CDR1 MNHNS, CDR2 SASEGT. V lost 4 bases to trimming and J lost 10 bases; unmatched junction nucleotides: 15. The CDR3 is made up of 16 amino acids. CDR3 coding DNA: TGTGCCAGCAGTGTATCTAGCGGGTCACCTTCCTACGAGCAGTTCTTC. Translation: CASSVSSGSPSYEQFF.

The chain employs TRBV7-3 and TRBJ2-7; TRBD1 is a possible D gene (6 bases). CDR3 length: 14 amino acids. The germline V and J ends were trimmed by 5 bases and 2 bases, with 13 bases remaining between them. From germline, CDR1 is SGHTA and CDR2 FQGTGA. The CDR3 DNA reads as TGTGCCAGCAGCCCTTCGACAGGTACCTACGAGCAGTACTTC. It translates to CASSPSTGTYEQYF.

The CDR3, as DNA: TGCAGTGCTAGAGTAGCGGGAGGTCCCACCTACAATGAGCAGTTCTTC. Amino acid sequence: CSARVAGGPTYNEQFF. This chain uses TRBV20-1 with TRBJ2-1, with TRBD2 identical over 10 bases. The CDR3 is 16 residues long. CDR1 is DFQATT, CDR2 SNEGSKA, per germline (reference sequence). V dropped 1 base and J dropped 2; count of bases not matched to a gene: 5.

The V gene is TRBV3-1, the J gene TRBJ1-1; possible D gene TRBD1, 6 bases. The length of the CDR3 is 17 residues. Germline lookup yields CDR1 LGHDT and CDR2 YNNKEL (reference sequence). The V and J ends lost 1 base and 2 bases respectively, with 17 bases between them. The CDR3 region has the DNA TGTGCCAGCAGCCAAGCTGGACAGAGACCTCGAAACACTGAAGCTTTCTTT. Its protein is CASSQAGQRPRNTEAFF.

The sample holds a few counts of this clonotype. CDR3 region: CSVGTQSYGYAYF. Here the CDR3 DNA reads TGCAGCGTTGGGACTCAGTCATACGGATACGCGTATTTT. The gene calls are TRBV29-1 and TRBJ2-3; D might be TRBD2 (5 bases). Looked up from germline, CDR1 is SQVTM and CDR2 is ANQGSEA. The V end was cut by 4 bases, the J end by 14 bases, with 22 bases between. CDR3 length: 13 amino acids.